This T cell receptor (beta chain) was documented in a study of blood T cell repertoires in COVID-19. Assay: immunoSEQ multiplex PCR; the TCRdb copy retains only in-frame clones and omits some. The repertoire includes around 330,000 clones, about 88% of them detected once, and approximately 8.8% sits in the top ten. The CDR3 contains 15 residues. V was pared by 0 bases and J by 0 bases, with 7 bases between. In germline, CDR1 is MGHRA, CDR2 YSYEKL. Sequencing was done on a sample of PBMCs or T cells enriched from blood (not recorded which). The chain couples TRBV4-1 to TRBJ2-3; D possibly corresponds to TRBD1 (5 bases). This TCR came from a woman aged 40 to 50 who had recovered from COVID-19. CDR3 amino acids: CASSQDRVSTDTQYF. The CDR3 DNA is TGCGCCAGCAGCCAAGACAGGGTTAGCACAGATACGCAGTATTTT.